This entry features one T cell receptor beta chain sequence. The protocol was immunoSEQ multiplex PCR, while the TCRdb copy is restricted to in-frame clones and leaves out a portion. The sample lists hundreds of thousands of clones, 83% occurring once. The data stem from a study of blood T cell repertoires in COVID-19. The CDR3 is 19 amino acids. Germline CDR1 reads ENHRY; CDR2 reads SYGVKD. V lost 2 bases, J lost 1 base, and 10 bases stayed unmatched. The chain recombines TRBV10-3 with TRBJ2-3, with 12 bases identical to TRBD2. The source material was peripheral blood. The receptor was derived from a woman aged 30 to 39 with COVID-19, enrolled during active disease. The DNA for the CDR3 is TGTGCCATCAGTGAGGGGATGGCTAGCGGGGGGGCGGGCACAGATACGCAGTATTTT. Protein product: CAISEGMASGGAGTDTQYF.